This T cell receptor beta chain was captured in a study of OX40 agonist ivuxolimab in advanced cancers. Notes on the research overall: Ivuxolimab was a fully human IgG2 agonistic monoclonal antibody targeting the costimulatory receptor OX40 (CD134). Prior anti-PD-1, anti-PD-L1 or anti-CTLA-4 therapy was permitted, and about 40% of dose-escalation patients had received checkpoint inhibitors. A male proportion of 82.7% and a mean age of approximately 62 years, ranging from about 23 to 90, were recorded for the dose-escalation cohort. Peripheral TCRbeta sequencing was intended to test whether TCR sequence diversity was altered and clonal T-cell expansion was caused by ivuxolimab. Intravenous ivuxolimab was administered to patients every 2 weeks at six dose levels: 0.01, 0.1, 0.3, 1.5, 3 and 10 mg/kg. Of the approximately 54 patients in dose escalation, some 20 had hepatocellular carcinoma, about 15 had melanoma, 9 had renal cell carcinoma and 9 had head and neck cancer. The paper covers the monotherapy dose-escalation part of the phase I ivuxolimab trial, which included N ≈ 50 patients. Three dose-escalation patients achieved partial responses, one with hepatocellular carcinoma and two with cutaneous melanoma. Study-wide findings and limitations: Clonal expansion of both CD4+ and CD8+ blood T cells was observed from baseline to week 6 at doses 0.1 to 3.0 mg/kg. After ivuxolimab, more expanded clones were found on average in CD8+ T cells than in CD4+ T cells. Antigen specificity was not determined for the clonally expanded peripheral T cells. Low levels of normalized T-cell clonal expansion were also seen in some patients who did not respond. Partial responders in the 0.1-3.0 mg/kg groups had among the lowest normalized peripheral clonal expansion, especially among CD8+ T cells.

About this clone itself: Its target antigen remains unknown. It has no much larger one-base neighbor in the sample; base qualities were not kept.

To sequence the TCRbeta CDR3 region, genomic DNA was isolated from the sorted cells. The immunoSEQ Assay was used for sequencing of TCRbeta CDR3 regions. In its TCRdb copy, this immuneACCESS table keeps in-frame sequences only and misses some clones. Where compared with another copy, unresolved V genes explain less than half of these, and the others have no known cause. For this sample there are 95,000 to 150,000 clones; around 93% appear just once. 0.15% to 0.17% of the sample is taken by the ten largest. The trial excluded patients who had a history of autoimmune disease or who were on systemic immunosuppression. Peripheral blood for TCR sequencing was drawn from every dose cohort at baseline, at cycle 4 day 1 and at cycle 7 day 1. The samples were drawn from a first-in-human, open-label, multicenter phase I dose-escalation trial of ivuxolimab. Adults with locally advanced or metastatic melanoma, renal cell, hepatocellular, or head and neck squamous cell carcinoma were enrolled in the trial. Before TCR sequencing, CD4+ and CD8+ T cells were separately sorted from peripheral blood.

The CDR3, from cysteine to phenylalanine, totals 13 residues. Of the read, only the CDR3 DNA is kept; its 39 bases are in frame from base 1. The CDR1 and CDR2 encoded by the germline V gene are MDHEN and SYDVKM. Between the V and J ends, shortened by 8 bases and 1 base respectively, the junction contains 8 bases. The rearrangement combines TRBV28 with TRBJ2-2; TRBD2 might be the D gene, on 5 matching bases. This sample comprised CD4+ or CD8+ T cells sorted from blood, obtained in a trial of the OX40 agonist ivuxolimab. The clonotype was recovered from an adult with an advanced solid tumor such as melanoma, head and neck, liver or kidney cancer. The bases read TGTGCCAGCGGACTCCTGAACACCGGGGAGCTGTTTTTT. Its protein is CASGLLNTGELFF.